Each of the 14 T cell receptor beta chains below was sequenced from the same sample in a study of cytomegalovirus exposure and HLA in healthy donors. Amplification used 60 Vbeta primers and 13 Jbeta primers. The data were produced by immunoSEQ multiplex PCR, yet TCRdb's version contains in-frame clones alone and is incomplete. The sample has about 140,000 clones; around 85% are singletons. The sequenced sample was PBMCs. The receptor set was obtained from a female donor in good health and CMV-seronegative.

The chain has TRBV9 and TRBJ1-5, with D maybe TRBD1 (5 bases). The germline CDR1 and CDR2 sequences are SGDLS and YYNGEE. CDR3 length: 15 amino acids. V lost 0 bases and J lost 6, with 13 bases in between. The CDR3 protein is CASSVGQGMGQPQHF. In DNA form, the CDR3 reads TGTGCCAGCAGCGTAGGCCAGGGAATGGGTCAGCCCCAGCATTTT.

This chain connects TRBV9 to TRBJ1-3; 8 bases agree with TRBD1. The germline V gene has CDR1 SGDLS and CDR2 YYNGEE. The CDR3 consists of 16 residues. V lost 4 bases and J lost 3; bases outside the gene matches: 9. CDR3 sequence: CASSTQTGVVGNTIYF. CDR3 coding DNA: TGTGCCAGCAGCACCCAGACAGGGGTGGTTGGAAACACCATATATTTT.

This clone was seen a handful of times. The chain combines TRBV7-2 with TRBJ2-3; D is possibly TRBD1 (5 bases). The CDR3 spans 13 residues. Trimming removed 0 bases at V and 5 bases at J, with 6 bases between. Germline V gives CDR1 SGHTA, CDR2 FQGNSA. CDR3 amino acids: CASSLAREDTQYF. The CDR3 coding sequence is TGTGCCAGCAGCTTAGCCAGGGAAGATACGCAGTATTTT.

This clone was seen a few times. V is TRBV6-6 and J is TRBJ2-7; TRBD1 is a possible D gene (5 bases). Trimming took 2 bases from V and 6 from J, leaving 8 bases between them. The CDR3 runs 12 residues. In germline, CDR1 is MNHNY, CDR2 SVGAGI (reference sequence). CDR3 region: CASSYLQGEQYF. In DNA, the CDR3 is TGTGCCAGCAGTTACCTTCAGGGCGAGCAGTACTTC.

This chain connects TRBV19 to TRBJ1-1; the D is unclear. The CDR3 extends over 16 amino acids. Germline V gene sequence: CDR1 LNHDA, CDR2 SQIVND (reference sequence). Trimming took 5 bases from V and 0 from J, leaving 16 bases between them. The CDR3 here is CASSVFVGVLNTEAFF. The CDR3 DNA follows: TGTGCCAGTAGTGTGTTTGTCGGAGTACTGAACACTGAAGCTTTCTTT.

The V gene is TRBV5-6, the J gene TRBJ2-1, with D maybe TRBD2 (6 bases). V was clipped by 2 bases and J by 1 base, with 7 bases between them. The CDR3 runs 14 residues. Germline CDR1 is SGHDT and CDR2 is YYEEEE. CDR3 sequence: CASSLAGSYNEQFF. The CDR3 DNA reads TGTGCCAGCAGCTTAGCGGGTTCCTACAATGAGCAGTTCTTC.

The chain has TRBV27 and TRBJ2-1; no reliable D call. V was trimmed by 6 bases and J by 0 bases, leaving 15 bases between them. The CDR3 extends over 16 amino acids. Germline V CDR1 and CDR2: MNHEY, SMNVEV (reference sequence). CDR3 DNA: TGTGCCAGCAGCCTGGTTCTCCCGAGCTCCTACAATGAGCAGTTCTTC. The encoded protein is CASSLVLPSSYNEQFF.

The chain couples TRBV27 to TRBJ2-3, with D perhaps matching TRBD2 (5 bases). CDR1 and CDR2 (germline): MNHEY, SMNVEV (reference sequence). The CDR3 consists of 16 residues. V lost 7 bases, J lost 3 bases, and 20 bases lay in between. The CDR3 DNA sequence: TGTGCCAGCAACCTCAGAGGCGGGTCCCTTACAGATACGCAGTATTTT. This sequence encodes CASNLRGGSLTDTQYF.

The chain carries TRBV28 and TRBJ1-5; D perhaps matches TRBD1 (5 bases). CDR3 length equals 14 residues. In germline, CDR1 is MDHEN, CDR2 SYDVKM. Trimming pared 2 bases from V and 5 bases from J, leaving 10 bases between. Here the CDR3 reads CASSLRRGHQPQHF. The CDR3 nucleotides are TGTGCCAGCAGTTTAAGGAGGGGACATCAGCCCCAGCATTTT. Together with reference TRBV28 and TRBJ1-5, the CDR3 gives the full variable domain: DVKVTQSSRYLVKRTGEKVFLECVQDMDHENMFWYRQDPGLGLRLIYFSYDVKMKEKGDIPEGYSVSREKKERFSLILESASTNQTSMYLCASSLRRGHQPQHFGDGTRLSIL.

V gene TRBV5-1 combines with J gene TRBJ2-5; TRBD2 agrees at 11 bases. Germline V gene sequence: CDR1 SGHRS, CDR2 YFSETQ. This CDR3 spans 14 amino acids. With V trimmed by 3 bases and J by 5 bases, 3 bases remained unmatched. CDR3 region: CASSSSSGGETQYF. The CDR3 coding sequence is TGCGCCAGCAGCTCCTCTAGCGGGGGGGAGACCCAGTACTTC.

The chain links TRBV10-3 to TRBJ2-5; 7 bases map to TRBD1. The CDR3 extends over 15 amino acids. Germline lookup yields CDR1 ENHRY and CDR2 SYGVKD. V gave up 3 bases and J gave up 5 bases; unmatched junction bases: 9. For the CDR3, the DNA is TGTGCCATCAGTGACCCGGACAGGCTCCCGGAGACCCAGTACTTC. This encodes CAISDPDRLPETQYF.

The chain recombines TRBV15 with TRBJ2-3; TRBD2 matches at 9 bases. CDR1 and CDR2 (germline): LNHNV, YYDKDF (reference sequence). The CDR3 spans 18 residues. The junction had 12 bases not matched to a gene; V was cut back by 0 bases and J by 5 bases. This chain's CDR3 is CATSRDLGAAGGLDTQYF. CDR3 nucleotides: TGTGCCACCAGCAGAGATCTGGGGGCGGCGGGAGGGTTAGATACGCAGTATTTT.

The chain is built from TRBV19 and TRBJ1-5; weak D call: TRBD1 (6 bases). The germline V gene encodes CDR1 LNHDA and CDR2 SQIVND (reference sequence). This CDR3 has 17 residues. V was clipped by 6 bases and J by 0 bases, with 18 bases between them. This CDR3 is CASSAGTSSYSNQPQHF. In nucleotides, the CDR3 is TGTGCCAGTAGCGCCGGGACATCCAGCTATAGCAATCAGCCCCAGCATTTT.

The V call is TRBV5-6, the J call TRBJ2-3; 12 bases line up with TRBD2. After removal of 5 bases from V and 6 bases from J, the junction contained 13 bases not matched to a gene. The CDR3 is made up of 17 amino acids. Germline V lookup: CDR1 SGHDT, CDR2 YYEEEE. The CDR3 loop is CASSNTGTSGSWDTQYF. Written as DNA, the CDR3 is TGTGCCAGCAGTAATACCGGGACTAGCGGGTCTTGGGATACGCAGTATTTT. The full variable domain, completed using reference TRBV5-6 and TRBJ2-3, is DAGVTQSPTHLIKTRGQQVTLRCSPKSGHDTVSWYQQALGQGPQFIFQYYEEEERQRGNFPDRFSGHQFPNYSSELNVNALLLGDSALYLCASSNTGTSGSWDTQYFGPGTRLTVL.